The sequence of this T cell receptor beta chain was determined in a study of cytomegalovirus exposure and HLA in healthy donors. Vbeta (60) and Jbeta (13) primers were used in the PCR. Sequencing was performed with immunoSEQ multiplex PCR; in TCRdb, only in-frame clones are kept and a portion is missing. Of about 85,000 clones in the sample, approximately 70% were seen once. The CDR3 runs to 16 residues. The V gene lost 6 bases and the J gene lost 0 bases, with 12 bases spanning the gap. Per germline, CDR1 WSHSY and CDR2 SAAADI. The V call is TRBV10-2, the J call TRBJ2-6; D perhaps matches TRBD1 (5 bases). The sequencing sample was made of PBMCs. The sequence was collected from a man aged 25-45 years in good health and CMV-seronegative. The CDR3 reads CASSLTAYSGANVLTF. DNA of the CDR3: TGCGCCAGCAGCCTGACAGCCTACTCTGGGGCCAACGTCCTGACTTTC.